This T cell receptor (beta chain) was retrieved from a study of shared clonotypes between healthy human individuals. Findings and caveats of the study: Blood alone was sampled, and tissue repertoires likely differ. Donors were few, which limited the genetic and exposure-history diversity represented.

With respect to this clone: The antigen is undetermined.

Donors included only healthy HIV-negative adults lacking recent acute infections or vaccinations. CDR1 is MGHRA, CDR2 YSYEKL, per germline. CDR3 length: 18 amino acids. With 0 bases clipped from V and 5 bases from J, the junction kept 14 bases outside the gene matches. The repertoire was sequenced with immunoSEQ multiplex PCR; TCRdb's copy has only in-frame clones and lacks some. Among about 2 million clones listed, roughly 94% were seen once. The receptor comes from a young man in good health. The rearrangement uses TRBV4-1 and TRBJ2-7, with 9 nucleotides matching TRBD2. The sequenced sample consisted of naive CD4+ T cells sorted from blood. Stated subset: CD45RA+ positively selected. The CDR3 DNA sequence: TGCGCCAGCAGCCAAGATGGGGCGGCGGGGGGGCCTCCGGACGAGCAGTACTTC. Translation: CASSQDGAAGGPPDEQYF.